This TCR beta chain was identified in a study of cytomegalovirus exposure and HLA in healthy donors. In regard to this clone: Its antigen is as yet unknown.

There were likely unrecorded immune exposures, though donors were nominally healthy when sampled. The germline V gene encodes CDR1 SGHRS and CDR2 YFSETQ. The V gene lost 3 bases and the J gene lost 4 bases, with 16 bases spanning the gap. This CDR3 has 15 amino acids. The primer mix had 60 Vbeta and 13 Jbeta primers. Repertoires were generated with immunoSEQ multiplex PCR, while TCRdb's copy carries only in-frame clones and drops some. The sample comprises about 60,000 clones, roughly 77% of which are singletons, and 3.3% rests with the top ten. General observations from the study: Researchers had no immune exposure information except CMV serostatus available. Presence/absence analyses took donor sequencing depth as roughly uniform. Among the most significant clusters, several appeared linked to common viral pathogens in a later analysis.

This TCR was sampled from a woman between 35 and 50 years old in good health and CMV-seropositive. J is TRBJ1-2 and V is TRBV5-1, with no clear D. Material: PBMCs. CDR3: CASSSGRGDFYGYTF. The CDR3 DNA sequence: TGCGCCAGCAGCTCGGGCCGGGGTGATTTCTATGGCTACACCTTC.